The 10 T cell receptor beta chains presented below share a single source sample, sequenced in a study of CDR3 diversity in severe acne. TCRdb independently ran MiXCR on the PCR reads; one entry per CDR3 protein. The table lists 84,000 or so distinct CDR3 sequences, approximately 52% of them singletons. Sequenced sample: blood. These receptors were collected from a male donor in good health, serving as a control.

The chain carries TRBV5-1 and TRBJ2-7; D is uncertain. V lost 6 bases and J lost 0, with 13 bases in between. The CDR3 is 14 residues long. Germline CDR1 reads SGHRS; CDR2 reads YFSETQ. CDR3 sequence reads: CASTDGPFSYEQYF. In DNA form, the CDR3 reads TGCGCCAGCACGGACGGGCCGTTCTCCTACGAGCAGTACTTC.

Many counts were recorded for this clonotype. The chain recombines TRBV12-3 or TRBV12-4 with TRBJ2-7; TRBD1 might be the D (5 bases). The ends were cut back, 4 bases at V and 2 bases at J, with 9 bases in the middle. This CDR3 is built from 13 residues. The CDR3 spells CASSSGQTYEQYF. DNA of the CDR3: TGTGCCAGCAGTTCAGGGCAGACCTACGAGCAGTACTTC.

This chain uses TRBV5-1 with TRBJ1-1, with D maybe TRBD1 (5 bases). CDR3 length: 13 residues. Between the trimmed V and J ends, which lost 6 bases and 3 bases, there was a span of 12 bases. Germline lookup yields CDR1 SGHRS and CDR2 YFSETQ. CDR3 sequence reads: CASTPGTDTEAFF. The CDR3 nucleotides are TGCGCCAGCACCCCGGGGACCGACACTGAAGCTTTCTTT.

CDR3 nucleotide sequence: TGTGCCAGCAGTTTAGCGCTAGGAGTCTATGGCTACACCTTC. Its protein product is CASSLALGVYGYTF. The rearrangement joins TRBV6-6 to TRBJ1-2; D gene ambiguous. Germline CDR1 MNHNY, CDR2 SVGAGI (reference sequence). The CDR3 has 14 residues. Trimming removed 4 bases from V and 4 bases from J, with 13 bases in between.

V and J are TRBV7-3 and TRBJ1-1; 8 bases fit TRBD1. CDR1 is SGHTA and CDR2 is FQGTGA in the germline V gene. V dropped 11 bases and J dropped 2; count of bases not matched to a gene: 10. This CDR3 contains 14 residues. The CDR3 loop is CAGTGGVPNTEAFF. DNA of the CDR3: TGTGCCGGCACAGGGGGTGTTCCTAACACTGAAGCTTTCTTT.

This clonotype was recorded a few times. The CDR3 DNA is TGTGCCAGCAGCCCTGGGTACAAGAACACTGAAGCTTTCTTT. Translating gives CASSPGYKNTEAFF. The genes are TRBV25-1 and TRBJ1-1; D call uncertain. The germline V gene has CDR1 MGHDK and CDR2 SYGVNS. This CDR3 contains 14 residues. V gave up 6 bases and J gave up 1 base, with 12 bases separating them.

The V call is TRBV7-3, the J call TRBJ1-4, with D unclear. The CDR3 spans 14 residues. Trimming took 5 bases from V and 2 from J, leaving 9 bases between them. Germline lookup yields CDR1 SGHTA and CDR2 FQGTGA. CDR3 DNA: TGTGCCAGCAGCCCTGCGGGGACTAATGAAAAACTGTTTTTT. Translating it yields CASSPAGTNEKLFF. Together with reference TRBV7-3 and TRBJ1-4, the CDR3 gives the full variable domain: GAGVSQTPSNKVTEKGKYVELRCDPISGHTALYWYRQSLGQGPEFLIYFQGTGAADDSGLPNDRFFAVRPEGSVSTLKIQRTERGDSAVYLCASSPAGTNEKLFFGSGTQLSVL.

The V and J genes are TRBV7-6 and TRBJ2-1; 8 nucleotides match TRBD1. Germline V gene lookup returns CDR1 SGHVS and CDR2 FNYEAQ. The CDR3 loop spans 13 amino acids. With 0 bases clipped from V and 12 bases from J, the junction kept 4 bases outside the gene matches. The CDR3 spells CASSLAWGTGQFF. CDR3 DNA: TGTGCCAGCAGCTTAGCGTGGGGGACAGGGCAGTTCTTC.

This clonotype is a singleton in its sample. One junction end does not reproduce the germline sequence, and a read error may be involved. J is TRBJ1-3 and V is TRBV9; D might be TRBD1 (5 bases). The germline V gene has CDR1 SGDLS and CDR2 YYNGEE. The CDR3 has 14 amino acids. CDR3 amino acids: CASGVEGRRNTIYF. Here the CDR3 DNA reads TGTGCCAGCGGCGTAGAGGGACGGAGAAACACCATATATTTT.

This chain uses TRBV25-1 with TRBJ2-3, with D possibly TRBD1 on 5 matching bases. The CDR3 has 12 amino acids. Germline CDR1 MGHDK, CDR2 SYGVNS. V lost 8 bases and J 4 bases, leaving 10 bases between the germline ends. The CDR3 sequence is CASSQGPDTQYF. Written as DNA, the CDR3 is TGTGCCAGCTCCCAGGGCCCAGATACGCAGTATTTT.